This passage covers 20 T cell receptor beta chains from one sample sequenced in a study of monozygotic twins with inflammatory bowel disease. TCRdb processed the 5' RACE reads again and assigns one entry to each CDR3 protein, with no DNA. This table lists approximately 160,000 distinct CDR3 sequences. Sample: blood. These receptors came from a human donor with ulcerative colitis or Crohn's disease, or a healthy co-twin of an affected twin (not recorded which).

The chain has TRBV9 and TRBJ2-3. CDR3 length: 16 residues. Germline CDR1 is SGDLS and CDR2 is YYNGEE. CDR3 loop: CASSVETSSSTDTQYF.

The V call is TRBV4-3, the J call TRBJ1-5. In germline, CDR1 is LGHNA, CDR2 YSLEER. CDR3 length: 16 residues. CDR3: CASSQGRGPGNQPQHF.

The chain couples TRBV24-1 to TRBJ2-1; TCRdb's D call of TRBD2 is untestable without DNA. Germline V gene data show CDR1 as KGHDR and CDR2 as SFDVKD. The CDR3 extends over 13 amino acids. This chain's CDR3 is CATRGSGWHEQFF.

CDR3: CSARAVQGDYEAFF. The chain combines TRBV20-1 with TRBJ1-1; TCRdb lists TRBD1, though no DNA is available to test this call. The CDR3 covers 14 residues. Per the germline V gene, CDR1 is DFQATT and CDR2 is SNEGSKA (reference sequence).

The chain links TRBV27 to TRBJ1-1; TCRdb returns TRBD1, unconfirmable since there is no DNA. There are 15 residues in the CDR3. The germline V gene encodes CDR1 MNHEY and CDR2 SMNVEV (reference sequence). The CDR3 here is CASSSLQGVGTEAFF.

The V gene is TRBV5-1, the J gene TRBJ2-2; TCRdb's D call, TRBD2, is unchecked because there is no DNA. The CDR3 runs 15 residues. The germline CDR1 and CDR2 sequences are SGHRS and YFSETQ. CDR3 sequence reads: CASSDTSGSTGELFF.

The chain has TRBV9 and TRBJ2-3; TCRdb's D call, TRBD2, is unchecked because there is no DNA. The CDR3 is 16 residues long. Germline V CDR1 and CDR2: SGDLS, YYNGEE. CDR3: CASSVGRNSLTDTQYF. Supplemented by reference TRBV9 and TRBJ2-3, the full variable domain reads DSGVTQTPKHLITATGQRVTLRCSPRSGDLSVYWYQQSLDQGLQFLIQYYNGEERAKGNILERFSAQQFPDLHSELNLSSLELGDSALYFCASSVGRNSLTDTQYFGPGTRLTVL.

The chain is built from TRBV25-1 and TRBJ1-6; with no DNA, the TCRdb D assignment of TRBD1 cannot be verified. Germline CDR1 MGHDK, CDR2 SYGVNS. The CDR3 spans 16 residues. CDR3 loop: CASSELGGQGYSPLHF.

The V call is TRBV29-1, the J call TRBJ2-5; absent DNA, TCRdb's TRBD1 call cannot be checked. Germline-derived CDR1 and CDR2 are SQVTM and ANQGSEA. The CDR3 length is 15 residues. CDR3 loop: CSPKPGTLCRETQYF. The complete variable domain, with remaining parts taken from reference TRBV29-1 and TRBJ2-5, reads SAVISQKPSRDICQRGTSLTIQCQVDSQVTMMFWYRQQPGQSLTLIATANQGSEATYESGFVIDKFPISRPNLTFSTLTVSNMSPEDSSIYLCSPKPGTLCRETQYFGPGTRLLVL.

V and J are TRBV19 and TRBJ2-1; TCRdb reports TRBD2, a call that lacks DNA to check it against. Germline loops: CDR1 LNHDA, CDR2 SQIVND (reference sequence). The CDR3 extends over 18 amino acids. Here the CDR3 reads CASSITASGRPSYNEQFF.

The V and J genes are TRBV4-2 and TRBJ1-4. Germline V lookup: CDR1 LGHNA, CDR2 YNFKEQ. CDR3 length: 15 amino acids. CDR3 sequence reads: CASSHLDGYNEKLFF.

The V call is TRBV4-1, the J call TRBJ2-7. Germline values: CDR1 MGHRA, CDR2 YSYEKL. This CDR3 region has 14 residues. CDR3 sequence reads: CASSQSDFSYEQYF.

The CDR3 is CAWSVGLAAYEQYF. The chain joins TRBV30 to TRBJ2-7; TCRdb proposes TRBD2, but this gene call is untestable without DNA. The length of the CDR3 is 14 residues. CDR1 is GTSNPN and CDR2 is SVGIG in the germline V gene (reference sequence). The variable domain in full, completed from reference TRBV30 and TRBJ2-7, reads SQTIHQWPATLVQPVGSPLSLECTVEGTSNPNLYWYRQAAGRGLQLLFYSVGIGQISSEVPQNLSASRPQDRQFILSSKKLLLSDSGFYLCAWSVGLAAYEQYFGPGTRLTVT.

The chain employs TRBV12-3 or TRBV12-4 and TRBJ1-5; TCRdb indicates TRBD1, and absent DNA this call remains unverified. This CDR3 has 15 residues. This chain's CDR3 is CASSLVDRDNQPQHF.

The genes are TRBV18 and TRBJ1-1. Germline values: CDR1 KGHSH, CDR2 LQKENI. This CDR3 has 15 amino acids. This CDR3 is CASSPRRGDSTEAFF.

This chain joins TRBV7-7 and TRBJ2-1; the D call from TCRdb, TRBD2, cannot be confirmed without DNA. The CDR3 has 15 residues. Looked up from germline, CDR1 is SSHAT and CDR2 is FNYEAQ (reference sequence). The CDR3 region is CASSLAGGGTNEQFF.

V usage is TRBV25-1 and J usage is TRBJ1-6; TCRdb names TRBD1, which stays unverified in the absence of DNA. Germline V lookup: CDR1 MGHDK, CDR2 SYGVNS. The CDR3 covers 14 residues. The CDR3 sequence is CATREGQANSPLHF.

This rearrangement joins TRBV6-1 to TRBJ2-3; as DNA is missing, the TRBD2 call by TCRdb cannot be tested. The CDR3 extends over 15 amino acids. CDR1 and CDR2 (germline): MNHNS, SASEGT. CDR3 residues: CASRPAGGHPDTQYF.

The chain links TRBV18 to TRBJ1-4; TCRdb's D call, TRBD1, is unchecked because there is no DNA. The CDR3 sequence is 13 residues long. CDR1 and CDR2 from the germline V gene are KGHSH and LQKENI. CDR3 region: CASSRTGNEKLFF.

This chain uses TRBV29-1 with TRBJ2-1. The germline V gene has CDR1 SQVTM and CDR2 ANQGSEA. CDR3 size: 12 residues. The CDR3: CSGDIAYNEQFF.